The clone carrying this TCR beta chain was seen just once. Its cognate antigen is unknown. There are 14 residues in the CDR3. The junction had 8 bases not matched to a gene; V was cut back by 6 bases and J by 4 bases. Germline-derived CDR1 and CDR2 are MNHNY and SVGAGI (reference sequence). Sequencing used immunoSEQ v3. Sequencing depth was about 2 million read pairs for survey level, about 5-6 million for deep. Measured with immunoSEQ multiplex PCR; TCRdb has only the in-frame clones, and not every one. The table records under 70,000 clones, around 70% of them present only once. This record comes from a study of TIL therapy for anti-PD-1-resistant metastatic lung cancer. Study information: Patients had a median age of nearly 55 years (range about 38-85). Median tumor mutation burden was roughly 1.5 mutations per megabase. General study findings and limits: Treatment-naive, never-smoker and oncogene-addicted patients were overrepresented in this highly selected cohort.

As to time point: pre-treatment sample, taken before nivolumab and TIL therapy. The sequence was collected from a person aged 25-80 years with non-small cell lung cancer. The chain uses TRBV6-6 and TRBJ2-7, with 8 nucleotides matching TRBD1. Material: blood, obtained at baseline. The CDR3 here is CASRTGTGGYEQYF. The CDR3 DNA reads TGTGCCAGCAGGACCGGGACAGGAGGATACGAGCAGTACTTC.